One TCR beta chain is described in this entry. Looked up from germline, CDR1 is MDHEN and CDR2 is SYDVKM. This CDR3 has 19 residues. The V end was cut by 5 bases, the J end by 2 bases, with 26 bases between. Only in-frame clones appear in the TCRdb table, and some are missing; sequencing was by immunoSEQ multiplex PCR. The table includes about 42,000 clones, about 85% detected once. The data belong to a study of blood T cell repertoires in COVID-19. Sequenced input: peripheral blood. The chain is built from TRBV28 and TRBJ2-3; tentatively, D is TRBD1 (5 bases). This clonotype originated in a woman aged 70 to 79 in a cohort sampled during active COVID-19. Written as DNA, the CDR3 is TGTGCCAGCAGTCTAAGAGCTCCCAGTGTTACAGGATACACAGATACGCAGTATTTT. This encodes CASSLRAPSVTGYTDTQYF.